A single sample gave rise to the 8 T cell receptor beta chains below, sequenced in a study of shared clonotypes between healthy human individuals (dated by TCRdb to about 2020). Library prep was done by the immunoSEQ multiplex PCR assay. Here the immuneACCESS table is served through TCRdb, limited to in-frame sequences with V and J called. Missing clones are a known gap in these copies; in checked studies unresolved V genes cover under half, and the rest lacks a known reason. In this sample the table shows millions of clones, 85% to 95% of which occur a single time. Under 0.15% of the sample is in the top ten clones. Material: naive CD4+ T cells sorted from blood. The cell subset or site label on this specimen signifies: CD45RA+ positively selected. The source of these receptors is a man aged 18 to 30 in good health.

Details on this clone: Other nucleotide sequences from this sample produce the same CDR3. The chain joins TRBV28 to TRBJ2-3; D is tentatively TRBD1 or TRBD2 (6 bases each). Trimming shortened V by 2 bases and J by 4 bases, and 10 bases separated the two germline ends. Germline-derived CDR1 and CDR2 are MDHEN and SYDVKM. This CDR3 has 14 residues. The CDR3 DNA is TGTGCCAGCAGTTTACGGGGGCTGTCAGATACGCAGTATTTT. Its protein is CASSLRGLSDTQYF.

The genes are TRBV28 and TRBJ1-1; TRBD1 might be the D (5 bases). V lost 4 bases to trimming and J lost 5 bases, with 17 bases between them. CDR1 and CDR2 from the germline V gene are MDHEN and SYDVKM. This CDR3 contains 15 residues. CDR3 sequence reads: CASSSPPGIGTEAFF. The CDR3 coding sequence is TGTGCCAGCAGTTCCCCACCAGGGATTGGGACTGAAGCTTTCTTT. The whole variable domain, filled in from reference TRBV28 and TRBJ1-1, reads DVKVTQSSRYLVKRTGEKVFLECVQDMDHENMFWYRQDPGLGLRLIYFSYDVKMKEKGDIPEGYSVSREKKERFSLILESASTNQTSMYLCASSSPPGIGTEAFFGQGTRLTVV.

In its sample, this clone was seen once. J is TRBJ1-1 and V is TRBV25-1, with 7 positions matching TRBD1. Germline V gene sequence: CDR1 MGHDK, CDR2 SYGVNS. CDR3 length: 16 residues. V lost 5 bases, J lost 0 bases, and 9 bases stayed unmatched. The CDR3 region is CASSRITGAMNTEAFF. The CDR3 coding sequence is TGTGCCAGCAGTCGAATTACAGGGGCGATGAACACTGAAGCTTTCTTT.

This clone is a singleton in its sample. The chain combines TRBV25-1 with TRBJ1-6, with D possibly matching TRBD1 (5 bases). The V end lost 5 bases, the J end lost 8 bases, and 16 bases lay between the germline ends. CDR1 is MGHDK, CDR2 SYGVNS, per germline. The CDR3 is 15 amino acids. The CDR3 coding sequence is TGTGCCAGCAGTTCTATAGGGCAGGGACATTCACCCCTCCACTTT. Protein product: CASSSIGQGHSPLHF.

This chain connects TRBV5-1 to TRBJ1-3; D perhaps matches TRBD1 (5 bases). Germline V gene data show CDR1 as SGHRS and CDR2 as YFSETQ. The length of the CDR3 is 14 residues. Trimming removed 4 bases at V and 4 bases at J, with 12 bases between. The CDR3 nucleotides are TGCGCCAGCAGCCCCGAGGGGAGAGGAAACACCATATATTTT. It specifies CASSPEGRGNTIYF.

This clone was recorded once. V and J are TRBV5-1 and TRBJ1-1; 9 nucleotides line up with TRBD1. This CDR3 has 15 amino acids. Germline-derived CDR1 and CDR2 are SGHRS and YFSETQ. V was pared by 4 bases and J by 4 bases, with 8 bases of the junction left unmatched. CDR3 in DNA: TGCGCCAGCAGCCCGGGACAGGGTTTGGGCACTGAAGCTTTCTTT. It encodes CASSPGQGLGTEAFF.

This sequence joins TRBV5-1 and TRBJ2-5; 14 bases match TRBD2. The CDR3 spans 19 residues. J lost 4 bases, V lost 2 bases, and 13 bases had no gene match. CDR1 is SGHRS and CDR2 is YFSETQ in the germline V gene. The CDR3 bases are TGCGCCAGCAGCTTTCAAGGGCGATTGGGACTAGCGGGAGTAGAGACCCAGTACTTC. Encoded protein: CASSFQGRLGLAGVETQYF.

The chain uses TRBV4-1 and TRBJ1-4; TRBD1 is a possible D gene (5 bases). V lost 3 bases and J 3 bases, leaving 17 bases between the germline ends. Per germline, CDR1 MGHRA and CDR2 YSYEKL. The CDR3 has 17 amino acids. In DNA form, the CDR3 reads TGCGCCAGCAGCCAGGCACCACCGGGACGGCCTAATGAAAAACTGTTTTTT. It encodes CASSQAPPGRPNEKLFF.